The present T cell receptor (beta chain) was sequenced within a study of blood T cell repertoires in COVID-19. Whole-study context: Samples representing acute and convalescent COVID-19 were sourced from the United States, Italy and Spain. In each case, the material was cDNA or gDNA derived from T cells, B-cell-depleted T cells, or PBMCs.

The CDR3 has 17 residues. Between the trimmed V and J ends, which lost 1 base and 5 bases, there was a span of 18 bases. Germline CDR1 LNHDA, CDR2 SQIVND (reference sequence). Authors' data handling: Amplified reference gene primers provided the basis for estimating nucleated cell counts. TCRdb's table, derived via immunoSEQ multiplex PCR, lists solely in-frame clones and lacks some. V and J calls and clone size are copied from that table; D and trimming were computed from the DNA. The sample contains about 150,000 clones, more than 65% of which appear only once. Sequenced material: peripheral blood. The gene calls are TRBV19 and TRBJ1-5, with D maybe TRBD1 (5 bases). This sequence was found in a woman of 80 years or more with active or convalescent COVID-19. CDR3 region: CASSIAPSAGLDQPQHF. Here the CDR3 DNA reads TGTGCCAGTAGTATAGCGCCCTCGGCAGGGTTGGATCAGCCCCAGCATTTT.